These 3 T cell receptor beta chains were all obtained from the same sample, sequenced in a study of blood T cell repertoires in COVID-19. Generated by immunoSEQ multiplex PCR, the TCRdb table keeps only in-frame clones and is missing some. The sample lists under 80,000 clones, around 90% occurring once. Sequencing was performed on peripheral blood. The receptors stem from a man between 65 and 80 years old with acute or convalescent COVID-19.

The chain carries TRBV27 and TRBJ2-1; 9 bases line up with TRBD2. The junction had 12 bases not matched to a gene; V was cut back by 6 bases and J by 0 bases. The CDR3 loop spans 18 amino acids. Germline CDR1 reads MNHEY; CDR2 reads SMNVEV (reference sequence). The DNA for the CDR3 is TGTGCCAGCAGACGCCCTAGCGGGAATCCGAGCTCCTACAATGAGCAGTTCTTC. It is translated as CASRRPSGNPSSYNEQFF.

The J gene is TRBJ1-2, the V gene TRBV19; TRBD1 agrees at 7 bases. This CDR3 comprises 17 residues. V shed 5 bases, J shed 1 base, and the junction held 13 bases outside the gene matches. CDR1 LNHDA and CDR2 SQIVND come from the germline V gene (reference sequence). CDR3 nucleotide sequence: TGTGCCAGTAGTCCGTGGGACAGACGCAATTTTAACTATGGCTACACCTTC. It translates to CASSPWDRRNFNYGYTF.

This clone showed up just a few times. The chain links TRBV20-1 to TRBJ1-2, with D unresolved. The CDR3 loop spans 11 amino acids. CDR1 is DFQATT, CDR2 SNEGSKA, per germline (reference sequence). The CDR3 DNA reads as TGCACCCTCGGGGAGCCCTATGGCTACACCTTC. Translated: CTLGEPYGYTF.